This record covers a single T cell receptor beta chain. CDR3 size: 11 residues. V was clipped by 5 bases and J by 7 bases, with 7 bases between them. From germline, CDR1 is SGHRS and CDR2 YFSETQ. These data belong to a study of blood T cell repertoires in COVID-19. Turning to the study itself: The origin of the acute and convalescent COVID-19 samples was the United States, Italy and Spain. T cells, B-cell-depleted T cells, or PBMCs provided the cDNA or gDNA that served as material.

Methods used by the authors: Reference gene primer amplification gave nucleated cell count estimates. Clones were sequenced by immunoSEQ multiplex PCR, and TCRdb holds only the in-frame ones, with some missing. V, J and clone size reflect that table, while D and trimming were determined from the DNA. The sample holds roughly 160,000 clones; around 88% are singletons and the top ten take approximately 18%. The receptor was isolated from a woman aged 70 to 79 who had recovered from COVID-19. Source material: peripheral blood. The genes are TRBV5-1 and TRBJ2-1, with no clear D. The chain's CDR3 is CASRAQNEQFF. CDR3 DNA sequence: TGCGCCAGCAGGGCTCAAAATGAGCAGTTCTTC.